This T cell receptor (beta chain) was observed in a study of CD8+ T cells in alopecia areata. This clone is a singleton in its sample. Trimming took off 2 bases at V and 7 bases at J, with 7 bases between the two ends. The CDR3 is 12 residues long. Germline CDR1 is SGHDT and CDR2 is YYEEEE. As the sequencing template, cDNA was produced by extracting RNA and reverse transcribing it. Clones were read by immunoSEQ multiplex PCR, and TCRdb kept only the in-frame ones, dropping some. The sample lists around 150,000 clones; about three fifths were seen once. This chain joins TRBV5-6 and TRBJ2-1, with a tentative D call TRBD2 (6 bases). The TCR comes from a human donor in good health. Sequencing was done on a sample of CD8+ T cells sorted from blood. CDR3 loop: CASSFSGNEQFF. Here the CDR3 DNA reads TGTGCCAGCAGCTTCAGCGGGAATGAGCAGTTCTTC.